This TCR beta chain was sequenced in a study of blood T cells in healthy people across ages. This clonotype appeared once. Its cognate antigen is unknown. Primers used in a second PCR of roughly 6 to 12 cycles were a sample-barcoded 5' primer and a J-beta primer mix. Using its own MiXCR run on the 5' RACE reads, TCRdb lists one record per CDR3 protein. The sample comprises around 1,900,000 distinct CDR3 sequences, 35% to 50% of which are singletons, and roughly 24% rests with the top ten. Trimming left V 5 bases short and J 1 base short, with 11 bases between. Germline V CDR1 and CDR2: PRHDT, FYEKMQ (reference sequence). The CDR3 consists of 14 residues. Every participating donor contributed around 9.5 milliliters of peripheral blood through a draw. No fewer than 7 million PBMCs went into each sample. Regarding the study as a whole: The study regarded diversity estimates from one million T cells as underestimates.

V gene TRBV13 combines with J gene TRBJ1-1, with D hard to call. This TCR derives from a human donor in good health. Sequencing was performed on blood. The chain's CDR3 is CASSPHHRNTEAFF. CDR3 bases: TGTGCCAGCAGCCCCCATCATCGGAACACTGAAGCTTTCTTT.